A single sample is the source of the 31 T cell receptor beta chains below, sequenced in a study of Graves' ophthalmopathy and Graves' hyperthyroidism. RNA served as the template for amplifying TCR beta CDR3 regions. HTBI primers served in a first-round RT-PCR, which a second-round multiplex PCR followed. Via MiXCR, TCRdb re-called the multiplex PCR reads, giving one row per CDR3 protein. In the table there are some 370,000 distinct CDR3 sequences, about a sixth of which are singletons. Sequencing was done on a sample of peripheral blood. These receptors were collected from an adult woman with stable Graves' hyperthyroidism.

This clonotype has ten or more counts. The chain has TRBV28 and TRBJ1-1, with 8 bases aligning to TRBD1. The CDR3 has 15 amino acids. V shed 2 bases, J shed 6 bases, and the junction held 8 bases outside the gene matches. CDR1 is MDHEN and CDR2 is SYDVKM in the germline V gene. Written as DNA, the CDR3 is TGTGCCAGCAGTTTACGAGGACAGGGAACTGCTGAAGCTTTCTTT. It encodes CASSLRGQGTAEAFF.

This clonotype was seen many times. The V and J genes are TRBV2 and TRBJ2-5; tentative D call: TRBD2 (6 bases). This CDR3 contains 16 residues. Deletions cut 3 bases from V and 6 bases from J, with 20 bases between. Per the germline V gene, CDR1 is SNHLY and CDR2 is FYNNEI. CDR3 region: CASSDPTGRGLKTQYF. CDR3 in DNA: TGTGCCAGCAGTGACCCCACCGGGAGAGGGTTGAAGACCCAGTACTTC.

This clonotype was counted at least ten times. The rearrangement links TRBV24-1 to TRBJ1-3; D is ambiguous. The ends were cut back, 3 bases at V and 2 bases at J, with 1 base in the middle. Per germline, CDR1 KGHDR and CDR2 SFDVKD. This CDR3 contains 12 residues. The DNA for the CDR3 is TGTGCCACCAGTGATCCTGGAAACACCATATATTTT. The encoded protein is CATSDPGNTIYF.

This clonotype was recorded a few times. CDR3: CASSKQRGQVSYTQYF. Written as DNA, the CDR3 is TGTGCCAGCAGTAAGCAGAGGGGTCAGGTTTCATATACGCAGTATTTT. The chain has TRBV2 and TRBJ2-3; D possibly uses TRBD1 or TRBD2 (5 bases each). V lost 5 bases and J 7 bases, leaving 22 bases between the germline ends. The CDR3 covers 16 residues. The germline V gene has CDR1 SNHLY and CDR2 FYNNEI. Full variable domain (missing parts from reference TRBV2 and TRBJ2-3): EPEVTQTPSHQVTQMGQEVILRCVPISNHLYFYWYRQILGQKVEFLVSFYNNEISEKSEIFDDQFSVERPDGSNFTLKIRSTKLEDSAMYFCASSKQRGQVSYTQYFGPGTRLTVL.

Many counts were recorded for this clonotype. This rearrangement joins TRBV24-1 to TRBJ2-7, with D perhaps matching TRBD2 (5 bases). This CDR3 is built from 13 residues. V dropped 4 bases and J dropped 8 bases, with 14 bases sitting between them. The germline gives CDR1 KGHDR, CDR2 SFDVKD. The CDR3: CATSENARRQQYF. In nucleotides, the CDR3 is TGTGCCACCAGTGAGAATGCGCGGAGGCAGCAGTACTTC.

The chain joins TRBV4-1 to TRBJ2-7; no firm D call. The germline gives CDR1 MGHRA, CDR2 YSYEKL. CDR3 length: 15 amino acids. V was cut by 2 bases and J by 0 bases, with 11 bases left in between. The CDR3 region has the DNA TGCGCCAGCAGCCAATTTAGTCCTAGCTCCTACGAGCAGTACTTC. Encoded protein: CASSQFSPSSYEQYF.

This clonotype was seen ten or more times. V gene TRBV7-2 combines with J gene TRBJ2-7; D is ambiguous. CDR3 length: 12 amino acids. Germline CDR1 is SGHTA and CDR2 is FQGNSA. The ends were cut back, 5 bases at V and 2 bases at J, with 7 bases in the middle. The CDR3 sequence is CASSPLTYEQYF. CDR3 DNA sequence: TGTGCCAGCAGCCCTTTAACCTACGAGCAGTACTTC.

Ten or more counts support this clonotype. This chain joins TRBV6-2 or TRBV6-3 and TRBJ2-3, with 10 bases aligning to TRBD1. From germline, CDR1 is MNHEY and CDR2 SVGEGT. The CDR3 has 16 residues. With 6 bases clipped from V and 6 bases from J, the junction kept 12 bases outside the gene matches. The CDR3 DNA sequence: TGTGCCAGCAGCCCCGGACAGGGGGACCTCGCGGATACGCAGTATTTT. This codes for CASSPGQGDLADTQYF.

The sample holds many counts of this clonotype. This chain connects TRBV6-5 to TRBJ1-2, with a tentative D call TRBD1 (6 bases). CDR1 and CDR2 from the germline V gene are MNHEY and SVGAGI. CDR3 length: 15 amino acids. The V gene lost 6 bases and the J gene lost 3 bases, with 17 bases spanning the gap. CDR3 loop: CASRTDRFPHYGYTF. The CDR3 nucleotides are TGTGCCAGCAGGACCGACAGGTTTCCTCACTATGGCTACACCTTC.

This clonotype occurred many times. For the CDR3, the DNA is TGTGCCAGCAGTTCTACTTACAGGGCCGGGGAGCTGTTTTTT. It specifies CASSSTYRAGELFF. The rearrangement links TRBV6-5 to TRBJ2-2; a weak D match, TRBD1 (6 bases). This CDR3 region has 14 residues. With 4 bases removed from V and 6 bases from J, the gap between germline ends came to 12 bases. Germline V gene data show CDR1 as MNHEY and CDR2 as SVGAGI.

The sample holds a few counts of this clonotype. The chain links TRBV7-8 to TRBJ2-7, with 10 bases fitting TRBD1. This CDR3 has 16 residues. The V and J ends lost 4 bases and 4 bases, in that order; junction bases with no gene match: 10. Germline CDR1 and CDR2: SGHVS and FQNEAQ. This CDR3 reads CASSYPGQGNEYEQYF. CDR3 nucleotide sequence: TGTGCCAGCAGCTATCCGGGACAGGGGAATGAATACGAGCAGTACTTC.

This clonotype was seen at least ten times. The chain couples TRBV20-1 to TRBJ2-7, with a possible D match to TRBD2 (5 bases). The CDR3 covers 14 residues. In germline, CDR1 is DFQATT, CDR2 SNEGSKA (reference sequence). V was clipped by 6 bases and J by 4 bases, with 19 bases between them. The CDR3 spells CSAEKPGILYEQYF. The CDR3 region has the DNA TGCAGTGCCGAAAAACCGGGAATCCTATACGAGCAGTACTTC.

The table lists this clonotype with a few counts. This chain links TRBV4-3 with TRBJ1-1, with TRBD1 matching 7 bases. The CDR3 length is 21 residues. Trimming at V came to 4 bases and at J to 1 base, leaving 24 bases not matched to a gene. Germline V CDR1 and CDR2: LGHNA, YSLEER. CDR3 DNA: TGCGCCAGCAGCCGAACACTACGAGAGGGAACGCAGGGGGTCCCGAACACTGAAGCTTTCTTT. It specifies CASSRTLREGTQGVPNTEAFF.

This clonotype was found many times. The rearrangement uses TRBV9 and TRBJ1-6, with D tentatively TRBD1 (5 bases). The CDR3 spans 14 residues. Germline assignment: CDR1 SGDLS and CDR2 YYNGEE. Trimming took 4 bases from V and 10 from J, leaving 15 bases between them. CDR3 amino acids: CASSPFTGESPLHF. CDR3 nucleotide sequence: TGTGCCAGCAGCCCTTTTACAGGTGAATCACCCCTCCACTTT.

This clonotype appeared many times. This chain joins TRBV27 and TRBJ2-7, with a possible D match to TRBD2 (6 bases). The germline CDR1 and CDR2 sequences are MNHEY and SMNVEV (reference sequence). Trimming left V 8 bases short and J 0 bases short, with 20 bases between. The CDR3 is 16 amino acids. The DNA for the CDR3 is TGTGCCAGCGGGATTTTACTGACCGGGAGCTCCTACGAGCAGTACTTC. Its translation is CASGILLTGSSYEQYF.

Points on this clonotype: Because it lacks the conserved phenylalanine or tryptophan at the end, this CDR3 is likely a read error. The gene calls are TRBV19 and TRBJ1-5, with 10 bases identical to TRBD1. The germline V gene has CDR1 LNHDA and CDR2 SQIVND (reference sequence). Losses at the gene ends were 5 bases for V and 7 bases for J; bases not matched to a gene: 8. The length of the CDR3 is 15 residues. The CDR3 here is CASSLGTGAGQPQHL. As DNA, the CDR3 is TGTGCCAGTAGTCTGGGGACAGGGGCGGGACAGCCCCAGCATTTG.

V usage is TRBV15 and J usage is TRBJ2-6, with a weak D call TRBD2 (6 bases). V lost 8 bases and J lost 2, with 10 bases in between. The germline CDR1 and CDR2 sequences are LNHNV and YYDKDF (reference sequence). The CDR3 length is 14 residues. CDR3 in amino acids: CATGRRAGANVLTF. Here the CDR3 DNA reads TGTGCCACCGGAAGGAGGGCTGGGGCCAACGTCCTGACTTTC.

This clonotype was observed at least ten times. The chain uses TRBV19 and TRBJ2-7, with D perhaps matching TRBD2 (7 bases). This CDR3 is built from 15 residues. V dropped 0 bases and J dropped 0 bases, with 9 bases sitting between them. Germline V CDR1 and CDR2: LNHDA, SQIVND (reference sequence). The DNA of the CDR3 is TGTGCCAGTAGTATAGATGCGGGGGCCTCCTACGAGCAGTACTTC. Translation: CASSIDAGASYEQYF.

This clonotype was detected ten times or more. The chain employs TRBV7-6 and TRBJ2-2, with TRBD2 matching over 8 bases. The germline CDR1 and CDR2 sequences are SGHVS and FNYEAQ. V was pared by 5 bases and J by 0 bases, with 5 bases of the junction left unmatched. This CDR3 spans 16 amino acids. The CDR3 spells CASSLTTSANTGELFF. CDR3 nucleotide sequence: TGTGCCAGCAGCCTAACGACTAGCGCGAACACCGGGGAGCTGTTTTTT.

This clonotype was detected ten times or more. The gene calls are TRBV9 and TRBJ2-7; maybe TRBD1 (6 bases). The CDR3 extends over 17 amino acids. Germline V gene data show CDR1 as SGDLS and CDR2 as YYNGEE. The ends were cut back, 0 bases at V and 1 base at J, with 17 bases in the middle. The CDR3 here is CASSVGGATGTSYEQYF. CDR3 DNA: TGTGCCAGCAGCGTAGGGGGTGCGACAGGAACGTCCTACGAGCAGTACTTC.

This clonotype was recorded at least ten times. Here the CDR3 reads CASSQVFSGEQYF. In nucleotides, the CDR3 is TGCGCCAGCAGCCAAGTATTCAGTGGCGAGCAGTACTTC. This chain links TRBV4-1 with TRBJ2-7; no firm D call. Trimming took 1 base from V and 6 from J, leaving 10 bases between them. The CDR3 loop spans 13 amino acids. CDR1 is MGHRA and CDR2 is YSYEKL in the germline V gene.

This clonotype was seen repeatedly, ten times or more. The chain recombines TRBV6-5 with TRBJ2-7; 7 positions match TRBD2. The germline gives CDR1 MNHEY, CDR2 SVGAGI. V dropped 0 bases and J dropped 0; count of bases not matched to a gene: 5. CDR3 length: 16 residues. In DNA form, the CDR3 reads TGTGCCAGCAGTTACTCGTCCCAGCGGGGCTCCTACGAGCAGTACTTC. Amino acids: CASSYSSQRGSYEQYF.

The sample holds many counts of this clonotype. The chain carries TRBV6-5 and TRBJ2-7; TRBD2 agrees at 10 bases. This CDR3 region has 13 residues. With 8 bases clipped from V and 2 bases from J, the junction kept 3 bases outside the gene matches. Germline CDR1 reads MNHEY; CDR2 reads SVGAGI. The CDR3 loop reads CASRSGRAYEQYF. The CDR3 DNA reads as TGTGCCAGCCGAAGCGGGAGGGCCTACGAGCAGTACTTC.

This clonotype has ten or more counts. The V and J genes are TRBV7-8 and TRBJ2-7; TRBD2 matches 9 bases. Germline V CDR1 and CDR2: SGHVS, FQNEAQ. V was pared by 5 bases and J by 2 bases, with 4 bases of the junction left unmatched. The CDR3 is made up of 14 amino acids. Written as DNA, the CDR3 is TGTGCCAGCAGCGGGCTAGCGGGAACCTACGAGCAGTACTTC. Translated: CASSGLAGTYEQYF.

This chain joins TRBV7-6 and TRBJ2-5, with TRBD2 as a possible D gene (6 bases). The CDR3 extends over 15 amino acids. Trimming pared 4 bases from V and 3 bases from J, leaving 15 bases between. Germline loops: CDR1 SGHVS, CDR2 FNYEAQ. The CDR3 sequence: CASSSGPGLKETQYF. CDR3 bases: TGTGCCAGCAGCTCCGGACCGGGACTCAAAGAGACCCAGTACTTC.

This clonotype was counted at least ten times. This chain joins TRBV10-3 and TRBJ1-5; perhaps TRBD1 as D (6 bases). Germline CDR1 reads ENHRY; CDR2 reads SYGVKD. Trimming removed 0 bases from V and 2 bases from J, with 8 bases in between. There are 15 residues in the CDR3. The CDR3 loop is CAISESRGGNQPQHF. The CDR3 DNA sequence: TGTGCCATCAGTGAGTCGAGGGGGGGCAATCAGCCCCAGCATTTT.

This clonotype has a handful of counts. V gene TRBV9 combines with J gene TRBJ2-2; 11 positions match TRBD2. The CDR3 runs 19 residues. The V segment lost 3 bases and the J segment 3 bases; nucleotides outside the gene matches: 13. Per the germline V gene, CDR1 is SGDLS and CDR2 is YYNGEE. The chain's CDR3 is CASSAPGLADRRDTGELFF. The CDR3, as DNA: TGTGCCAGCAGCGCACCGGGACTAGCGGACCGAAGGGACACCGGGGAGCTGTTTTTT.

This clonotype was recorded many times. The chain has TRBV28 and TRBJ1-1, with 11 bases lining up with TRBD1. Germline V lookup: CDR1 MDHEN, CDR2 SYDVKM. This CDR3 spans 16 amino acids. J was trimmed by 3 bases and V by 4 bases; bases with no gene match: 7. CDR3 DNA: TGTGCCAGCAGTTACATTATGGGACAGGGGGACACTGAAGCTTTCTTT. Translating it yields CASSYIMGQGDTEAFF. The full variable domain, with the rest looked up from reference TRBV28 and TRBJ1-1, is DVKVTQSSRYLVKRTGEKVFLECVQDMDHENMFWYRQDPGLGLRLIYFSYDVKMKEKGDIPEGYSVSREKKERFSLILESASTNQTSMYLCASSYIMGQGDTEAFFGQGTRLTVV.

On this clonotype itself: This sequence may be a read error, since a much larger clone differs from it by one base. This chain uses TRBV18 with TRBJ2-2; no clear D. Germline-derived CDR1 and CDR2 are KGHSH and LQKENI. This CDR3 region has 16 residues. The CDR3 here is CASLPPLTDYTGELFF. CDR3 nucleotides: TGTGCCAGCTTACCACCTCTTACCGACTACACCGGGGAGCTGTTTTTT. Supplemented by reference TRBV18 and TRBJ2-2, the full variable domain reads NAGVMQNPRHLVRRRGQEARLRCSPMKGHSHVYWYRQLPEEGLKFMVYLQKENIIDESGMPKERFSAEFPKEGPSILRIQQVVRGDSAAYFCASLPPLTDYTGELFFGEGSRLTVL.

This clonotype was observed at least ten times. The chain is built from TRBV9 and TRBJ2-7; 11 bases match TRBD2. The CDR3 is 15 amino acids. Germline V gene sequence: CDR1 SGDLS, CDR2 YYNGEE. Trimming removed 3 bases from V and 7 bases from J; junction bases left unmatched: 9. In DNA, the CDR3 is TGTGCCAGCAGCGGAACTAGCGGGAGTTCTGGTGAGCAGTACTTC. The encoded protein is CASSGTSGSSGEQYF.

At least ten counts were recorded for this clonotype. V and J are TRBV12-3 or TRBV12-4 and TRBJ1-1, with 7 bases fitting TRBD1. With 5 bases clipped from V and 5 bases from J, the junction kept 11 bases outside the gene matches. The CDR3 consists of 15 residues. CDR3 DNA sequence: TGTGCCAGCAGTCCCAACCCGACAGGGTGGACTGAAGCTTTCTTT. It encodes CASSPNPTGWTEAFF.